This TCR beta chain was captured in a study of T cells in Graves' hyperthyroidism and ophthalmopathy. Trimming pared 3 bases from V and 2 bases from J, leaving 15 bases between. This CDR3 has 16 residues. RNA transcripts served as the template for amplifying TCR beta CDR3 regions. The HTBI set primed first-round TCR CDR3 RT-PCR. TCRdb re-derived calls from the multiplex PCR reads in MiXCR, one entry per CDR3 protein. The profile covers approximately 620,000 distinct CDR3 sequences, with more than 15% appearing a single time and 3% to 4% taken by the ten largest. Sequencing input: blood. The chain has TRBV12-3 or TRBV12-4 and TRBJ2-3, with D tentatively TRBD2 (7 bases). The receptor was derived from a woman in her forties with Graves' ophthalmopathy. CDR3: CASSLGAGEYTDTQYF. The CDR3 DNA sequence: TGTGCCAGCAGTTTGGGGGCGGGGGAGTACACAGATACGCAGTATTTT.